This TCR beta chain was identified during a study of T cell repertoires in cytomegalovirus infection. The V gene lost 3 bases and the J gene lost 4 bases, with 9 bases spanning the gap. CDR1 and CDR2 from the germline V gene are LNHDA and SQIVND (reference sequence). This CDR3 spans 14 amino acids. TCRdb ran MiXCR on the reads and lists one entry per CDR3 protein. The repertoire holds some 300,000 distinct CDR3 sequences, with around 13% as singletons. Overall study findings and caveats: Totalled public TCR beta family frequency picked out people who carried CMV plus the relevant HLA. HLA-C-restricted CMV-specific TCR beta clonotypes were dominant in the ex vivo response.

This clonotype appeared a few times. The antigen remains unidentified. This clonotype was obtained from a human donor in good health (CMV status not recorded). Some clones in this sample may be carry-over from other donors' samples. Sequenced input: PBMCs. The chain employs TRBV19 and TRBJ1-4, with D perhaps TRBD1 (6 bases). CDR3 DNA: TGTGCCAGTAGTATCCAGGGGTATAATGAAAAACTGTTTTTT. This sequence encodes CASSIQGYNEKLFF. The complete variable domain, with remaining parts taken from reference TRBV19 and TRBJ1-4, reads DGGITQSPKYLFRKEGQNVTLSCEQNLNHDAMYWYRQDPGQGLRLIYYSQIVNDFQKGDIAEGYSVSREKKESFPLTVTSAQKNPTAFYLCASSIQGYNEKLFFGSGTQLSVL.